A selection of T cell receptor beta chains follows, all from one sample in a study of vaccination effects on CD4 cells after COVID-19. For these receptors, no antigen is known. Clones were read by immunoSEQ multiplex PCR, and TCRdb kept only the in-frame ones, dropping some. The profile shows approximately 31,000 clones, about 69% of them singletons. The input for sequencing was CD4+ T cells from PBMCs cultured with a peptide pool, taken before COVID-19 vaccination. The receptors originated from a human donor who had a prior SARS-CoV-2 infection. Both conserved end residues are part of each CDR3. D genes are given only for firm matches. Clone size is not always given. Where it is, it says once, few, many or a class for expanded clones.

v_gene: TRBV19; j_gene: TRBJ2-7; d_gene: TRBD2; abundance: -; CDR3aa: CASSKVAGPRPYEQYF; CDR3nt: TGTGCCAGTAGTAAAGTAGCGGGTCCACGTCCCTACGAGCAGTACTTC
v_gene: TRBV28; j_gene: TRBJ2-7; d_gene: -; abundance: -; CDR3aa: CASSFTGAGRGYEQYF; CDR3nt: TGTGCCAGCAGTTTTACGGGGGCGGGGAGGGGCTACGAGCAGTACTTC
v_gene: TRBV7-2; j_gene: TRBJ2-5; d_gene: -; abundance: -; CDR3aa: CASSLGSGRGETQYF; CDR3nt: TGTGCCAGCAGCTTAGGTTCAGGCCGAGGAGAGACCCAGTACTTC
v_gene: TRBV10-3; j_gene: TRBJ2-7; d_gene: -; abundance: -; CDR3aa: CAISAIEGYEQYF; CDR3nt: TGTGCCATCAGTGCTATCGAGGGATACGAGCAGTACTTC
v_gene: TRBV6-6; j_gene: TRBJ1-2; d_gene: -; abundance: -; CDR3aa: CASSYVEDYANGYTF; CDR3nt: TGTGCCAGCAGTTACGTCGAGGATTACGCTAATGGCTACACCTTC
v_gene: TRBV4-2; j_gene: TRBJ2-7; d_gene: -; abundance: -; CDR3aa: CASSQEAGTTSYEQYF; CDR3nt: TGTGCCAGCAGCCAAGAAGCCGGGACAACCTCCTACGAGCAGTACTTC
v_gene: TRBV28; j_gene: TRBJ1-5; d_gene: TRBD1; abundance: -; CDR3aa: CASRYRDREYQPQHF; CDR3nt: TGTGCCAGCAGGTACCGGGACAGGGAGTATCAGCCCCAGCATTTT
v_gene: TRBV5-4; j_gene: TRBJ2-1; d_gene: TRBD2; abundance: -; CDR3aa: CASSLGSGSNEQFF; CDR3nt: TGTGCCAGCAGCTTGGGCAGCGGGAGTAATGAGCAGTTCTTC
v_gene: TRBV30; j_gene: TRBJ2-7; d_gene: -; abundance: -; CDR3aa: CAWIPGGSGSREQYF; CDR3nt: TGTGCCTGGATCCCAGGGGGGAGCGGGTCTCGGGAGCAGTACTTC
v_gene: TRBV24-1; j_gene: TRBJ1-1; d_gene: -; abundance: -; CDR3aa: CATSGAGSGQTRSTEAFF; CDR3nt: TGTGCCACCAGTGGGGCCGGCAGCGGACAGACCCGCAGCACTGAAGCTTTCTTT
v_gene: TRBV5-1; j_gene: TRBJ2-2; d_gene: TRBD2; abundance: few; CDR3aa: CASSLGLADTGELFF; CDR3nt: TGCGCCAGCAGCCTCGGACTAGCGGACACCGGGGAGCTGTTTTTT
v_gene: TRBV7-3; j_gene: TRBJ2-5; d_gene: -; abundance: -; CDR3aa: CASSLTRGETQYF; CDR3nt: TGTGCCAGCAGCTTAACTAGAGGCGAGACCCAGTACTTC
v_gene: TRBV12-3/TRBV12-4; j_gene: TRBJ1-1; d_gene: -; abundance: -; CDR3aa: CASSWEENTEAFF; CDR3nt: TGTGCCAGCAGTTGGGAGGAGAACACTGAAGCTTTCTTT
v_gene: TRBV7-9; j_gene: TRBJ1-2; d_gene: -; abundance: -; CDR3aa: CASSSSMNYGYTF; CDR3nt: TGTGCCAGCAGCTCCTCCATGAACTATGGCTACACCTTC
v_gene: TRBV2; j_gene: TRBJ2-7; d_gene: -; abundance: few; CDR3aa: CASSERLAKQYF; CDR3nt: TGTGCCAGCAGTGAACGTCTAGCGAAGCAGTACTTC
v_gene: TRBV6-2/TRBV6-3; j_gene: TRBJ2-5; d_gene: -; abundance: -; CDR3aa: CASNPLGGSLETQYF; CDR3nt: TGTGCCAGCAACCCACTTGGGGGGAGTTTAGAGACCCAGTACTTC
v_gene: TRBV7-2; j_gene: TRBJ2-1; d_gene: -; abundance: -; CDR3aa: CASSFVGHGSYNEQFF; CDR3nt: TGTGCCAGCAGCTTCGTTGGACATGGCTCCTACAATGAGCAGTTCTTC
v_gene: TRBV30; j_gene: TRBJ1-2; d_gene: -; abundance: -; CDR3aa: CAWVWGGRVNYGYTF; CDR3nt: TGTGCCTGGGTCTGGGGGGGGCGCGTTAACTATGGCTACACCTTC
v_gene: TRBV5-1; j_gene: TRBJ1-2; d_gene: TRBD1; abundance: -; CDR3aa: CASSRDRGGYTF; CDR3nt: TGCGCCAGCAGCAGGGACAGGGGGGGCTACACCTTC
v_gene: TRBV11-2; j_gene: TRBJ2-3; d_gene: TRBD2; abundance: -; CDR3aa: CASSFISGGTTDTQYF; CDR3nt: TGTGCCAGCAGCTTCATTAGCGGGGGGACTACAGATACGCAGTATTTT
v_gene: TRBV28; j_gene: TRBJ1-1; d_gene: -; abundance: -; CDR3aa: CASSSPWGPYTEAFF; CDR3nt: TGTGCCAGCAGTTCCCCGTGGGGCCCATACACTGAAGCTTTCTTT
v_gene: TRBV7-2; j_gene: TRBJ2-7; d_gene: TRBD1; abundance: -; CDR3aa: CASSLNRGPYEQYF; CDR3nt: TGTGCCAGCAGCCTAAACAGGGGACCGTACGAGCAGTACTTC
v_gene: TRBV5-4; j_gene: TRBJ2-1; d_gene: TRBD2; abundance: -; CDR3aa: CASRRDLAAFSPYNEQFF; CDR3nt: TGTGCCAGCAGGCGGGATCTAGCGGCCTTTTCCCCCTACAATGAGCAGTTCTTC
v_gene: TRBV21-1; j_gene: TRBJ1-6; d_gene: -; abundance: few; CDR3aa: CASNRQGINSPLHF; CDR3nt: TGTGCCAGCAACCGACAGGGAATTAATTCACCCCTCCACTTT
v_gene: TRBV7-2; j_gene: TRBJ2-1; d_gene: TRBD2; abundance: -; CDR3aa: CASTHSGASGLLEQFF; CDR3nt: TGTGCCAGCACCCACAGTGGGGCTAGCGGGTTGTTAGAGCAGTTCTTC
v_gene: TRBV5-1; j_gene: TRBJ2-7; d_gene: TRBD1; abundance: -; CDR3aa: CASSLGQGNGEQYF; CDR3nt: TGCGCCAGCAGCCTAGGACAGGGGAACGGCGAGCAGTACTTC
v_gene: TRBV7-9; j_gene: TRBJ1-2; d_gene: -; abundance: few; CDR3aa: CASSLEQALYGYTF; CDR3nt: TGTGCCAGCAGCTTAGAGCAGGCTTTATATGGCTACACCTTC
v_gene: TRBV29-1; j_gene: TRBJ2-2; d_gene: TRBD1; abundance: -; CDR3aa: CSVRPGTGSTGELFF; CDR3nt: TGCAGCGTTCGTCCCGGGACAGGGAGCACCGGGGAGCTGTTTTTT
v_gene: TRBV20-1; j_gene: TRBJ2-1; d_gene: -; abundance: -; CDR3aa: CSALGNEQFF; CDR3nt: TGCAGTGCCCTCGGGAATGAGCAGTTCTTC
v_gene: TRBV5-1; j_gene: TRBJ2-2; d_gene: -; abundance: medium-sized; CDR3aa: CASSLGATGTGELFF; CDR3nt: TGCGCCAGCAGCTTAGGAGCTACAGGCACCGGGGAGCTGTTTTTT
v_gene: TRBV15; j_gene: TRBJ1-1; d_gene: -; abundance: -; CDR3aa: CATSRDAENTEAFF; CDR3nt: TGTGCCACCAGCAGAGATGCGGAGAACACTGAAGCTTTCTTT
v_gene: TRBV5-5; j_gene: TRBJ1-4; d_gene: TRBD1; abundance: few; CDR3aa: CASSFRGQEKLFF; CDR3nt: TGTGCCAGCAGCTTCAGGGGGCAGGAAAAACTGTTTTTT
v_gene: TRBV18; j_gene: TRBJ2-7; d_gene: -; abundance: -; CDR3aa: CASSPQDGLAYEQYF; CDR3nt: TGTGCCAGCTCACCACAGGACGGTTTAGCCTACGAGCAGTACTTC
v_gene: TRBV28; j_gene: TRBJ1-5; d_gene: -; abundance: -; CDR3aa: CASNEAGAVNQPQHF; CDR3nt: TGTGCCAGCAACGAAGCGGGGGCAGTCAATCAGCCCCAGCATTTT
v_gene: TRBV11-3; j_gene: TRBJ2-3; d_gene: -; abundance: -; CDR3aa: CASSPGLAGDTDTQYF; CDR3nt: TGTGCCAGCAGCCCAGGGCTGGCAGGGGACACAGATACGCAGTATTTT
v_gene: TRBV19; j_gene: TRBJ2-1; d_gene: -; abundance: -; CDR3aa: CASPNMRPRPYNEQFF; CDR3nt: TGTGCCAGCCCCAACATGAGGCCTCGGCCCTACAATGAGCAGTTCTTC
v_gene: TRBV18; j_gene: TRBJ1-2; d_gene: TRBD1; abundance: -; CDR3aa: CASSPRTGSNYGYTF; CDR3nt: TGTGCCAGCTCACCGCGGACAGGCTCTAACTATGGCTACACCTTC
v_gene: TRBV5-1; j_gene: TRBJ2-5; d_gene: -; abundance: -; CDR3aa: CASSLVAVQETQYF; CDR3nt: TGCGCCAGCAGCTTGGTCGCCGTGCAAGAGACCCAGTACTTC
v_gene: TRBV19; j_gene: TRBJ1-5; d_gene: -; abundance: -; CDR3aa: CASSPGGNSNQPQHF; CDR3nt: TGTGCCAGTAGCCCGGGCGGTAACAGCAATCAGCCCCAGCATTTT
v_gene: TRBV21-1; j_gene: TRBJ2-1; d_gene: -; abundance: -; CDR3aa: CASSKVAGGNGQFF; CDR3nt: -
v_gene: TRBV5-4; j_gene: TRBJ1-2; d_gene: TRBD1; abundance: -; CDR3aa: CASSPDRDFDGYTF; CDR3nt: TGTGCCAGCAGCCCCGACAGGGACTTCGATGGCTACACCTTC
v_gene: TRBV7-3; j_gene: TRBJ2-3; d_gene: -; abundance: -; CDR3aa: CASSLRRLDTQYF; CDR3nt: TGTGCCAGCAGCTTAAGGCGTCTGGATACGCAGTATTTT
v_gene: TRBV30; j_gene: TRBJ1-1; d_gene: -; abundance: few; CDR3aa: CAWIANRDDTEAFF; CDR3nt: TGTGCCTGGATCGCCAACAGGGATGACACTGAAGCTTTCTTT
v_gene: TRBV11-2; j_gene: TRBJ2-3; d_gene: -; abundance: -; CDR3aa: CASASWGAEDTQYF; CDR3nt: TGTGCCAGCGCCTCATGGGGGGCCGAAGATACGCAGTATTTT
v_gene: TRBV19; j_gene: TRBJ2-4; d_gene: TRBD2; abundance: -; CDR3aa: CASSISTGTSGLAKNIQYF; CDR3nt: TGTGCCAGTAGTATCTCAACCGGGACTAGCGGACTAGCCAAAAACATTCAGTACTTC